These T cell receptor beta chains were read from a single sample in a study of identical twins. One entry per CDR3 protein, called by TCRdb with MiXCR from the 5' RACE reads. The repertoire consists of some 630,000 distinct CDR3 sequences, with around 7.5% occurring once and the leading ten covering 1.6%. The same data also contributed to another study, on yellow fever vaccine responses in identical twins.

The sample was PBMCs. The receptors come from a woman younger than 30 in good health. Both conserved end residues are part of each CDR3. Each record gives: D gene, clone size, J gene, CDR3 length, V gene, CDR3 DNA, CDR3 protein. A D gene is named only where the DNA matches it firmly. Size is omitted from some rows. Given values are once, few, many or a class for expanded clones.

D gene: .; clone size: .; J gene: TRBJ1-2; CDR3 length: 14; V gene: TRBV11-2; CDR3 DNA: TGTGCCAGCAGCTTAGGGCTCAGGGGTCGGGGCTACACCTTC; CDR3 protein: CASSLGLRGRGYTF
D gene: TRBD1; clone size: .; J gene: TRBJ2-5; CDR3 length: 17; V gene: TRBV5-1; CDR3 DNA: TGCGCCAGCAGCTCGCTGCTTCCGGGACAGGGGCCAGAGACCCAGTACTTC; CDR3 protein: CASSSLLPGQGPETQYF
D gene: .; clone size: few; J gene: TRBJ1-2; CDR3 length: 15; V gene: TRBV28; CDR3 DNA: TGTGCCAGCACCGAAGGCCAACAGAAATTAAGAGGCTACACCTTC; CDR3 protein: CASTEGQQKLRGYTF
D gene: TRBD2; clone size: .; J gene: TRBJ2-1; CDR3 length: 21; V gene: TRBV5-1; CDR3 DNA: TGCGCCAGCAGCTTGAGGCTCTGGCTAGCGGGAGACAGCGCACGGGGGAATGAGCAGTTCTTC; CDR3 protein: CASSLRLWLAGDSARGNEQFF
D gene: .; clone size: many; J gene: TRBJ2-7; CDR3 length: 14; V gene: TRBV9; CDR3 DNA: TGTGCCAGCAGCGTAGGGCTAGGAAGCTACGAGCAGTACTTC; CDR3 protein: CASSVGLGSYEQYF
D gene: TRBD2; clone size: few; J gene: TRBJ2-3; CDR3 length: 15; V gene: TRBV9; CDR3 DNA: TGTGCCAGCAGCGTTATAGCGGGAGTCACAGATACGCAGTATTTT; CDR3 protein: CASSVIAGVTDTQYF
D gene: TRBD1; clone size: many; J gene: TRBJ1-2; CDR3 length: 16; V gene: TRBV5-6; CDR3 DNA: TGTGCCAGCAGCTTGTGGACAGGGGCCGAATTGTATGGCTACACCTTC; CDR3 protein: CASSLWTGAELYGYTF
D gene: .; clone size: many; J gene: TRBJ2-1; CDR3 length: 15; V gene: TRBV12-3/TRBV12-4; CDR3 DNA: TGTGCCTGTACTGGCCTCGATAGCTCCTACAATGAGCAGTTCTTC; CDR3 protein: CACTGLDSSYNEQFF
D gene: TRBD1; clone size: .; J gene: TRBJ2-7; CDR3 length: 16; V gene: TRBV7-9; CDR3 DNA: TGTGCCAGCAGCTTAGGGGGACAGGGGGTTCCCTACGAGCAGTACTTC; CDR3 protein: CASSLGGQGVPYEQYF
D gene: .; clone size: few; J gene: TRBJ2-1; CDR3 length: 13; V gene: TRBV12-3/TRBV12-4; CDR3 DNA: TGTGCCAGCAGCAAAAATGTTAACAATGAGCAGTTCTTC; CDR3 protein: CASSKNVNNEQFF
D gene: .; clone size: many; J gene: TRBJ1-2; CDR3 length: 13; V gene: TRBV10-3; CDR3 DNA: TGTGCCATCAGTGAGTCTCCAGGCTATGGCTACACCTTC; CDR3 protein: CAISESPGYGYTF
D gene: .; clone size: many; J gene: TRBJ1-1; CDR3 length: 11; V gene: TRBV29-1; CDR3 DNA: TGCAGCGTTGTAGGGAACACTGAAGCTTTCTTT; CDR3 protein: CSVVGNTEAFF
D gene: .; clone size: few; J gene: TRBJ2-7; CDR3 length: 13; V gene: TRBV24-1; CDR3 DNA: TGTGCCACCAGCGATTCCGGGGCGGCCGAGCAGTACTTC; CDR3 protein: CATSDSGAAEQYF
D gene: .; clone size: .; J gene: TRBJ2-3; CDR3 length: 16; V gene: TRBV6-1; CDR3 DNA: TGTGCCAGCAGTGAAGGGGTGGGGGGGGCCACAGATACGCAGTATTTT; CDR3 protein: CASSEGVGGATDTQYF
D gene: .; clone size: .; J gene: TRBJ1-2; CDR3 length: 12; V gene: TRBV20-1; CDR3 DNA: TGCAGTGCTGCAGACAGTCTCGGAGGCTACACCTTC; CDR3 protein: CSAADSLGGYTF
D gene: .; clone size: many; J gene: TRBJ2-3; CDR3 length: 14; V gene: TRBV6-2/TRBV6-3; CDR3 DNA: TGTGCCAGCAGTTATATGGCTAGCACAGATACGCAGTATTTT; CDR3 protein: CASSYMASTDTQYF
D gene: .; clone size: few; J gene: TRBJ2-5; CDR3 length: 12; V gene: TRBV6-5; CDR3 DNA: TGTGCCAGCTCGGCTGGCCCAATGACCCAGTACTTC; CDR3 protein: CASSAGPMTQYF
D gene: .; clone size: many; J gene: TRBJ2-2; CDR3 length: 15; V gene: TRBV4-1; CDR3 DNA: TGCGCCAGCAGCCAAGTAATCCCGAACACCGGGGAGCTGTTTTTT; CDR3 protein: CASSQVIPNTGELFF
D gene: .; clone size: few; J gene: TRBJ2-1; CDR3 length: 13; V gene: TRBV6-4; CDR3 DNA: TGTGCCAGCGCCGCTAGCACGTACAATGAGCAGTTCTTC; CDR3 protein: CASAASTYNEQFF
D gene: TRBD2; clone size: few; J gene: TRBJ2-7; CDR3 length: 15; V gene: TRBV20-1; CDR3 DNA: TGCAGTGCTGAGACAGAGCGGGAGCAAGTCTACGAGCAGTACTTC; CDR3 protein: CSAETEREQVYEQYF
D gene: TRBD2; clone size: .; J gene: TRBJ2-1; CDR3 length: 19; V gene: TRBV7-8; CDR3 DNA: TGTGCCAGCAGCTCCGGACTAGCGGGAGGGTGGGGAAGTTACAATGAGCAGTTCTTC; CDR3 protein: CASSSGLAGGWGSYNEQFF
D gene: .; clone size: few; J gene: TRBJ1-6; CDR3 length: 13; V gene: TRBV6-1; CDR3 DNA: TGTGCCAGCAGCTCGGACATGGTTTCACCCCTCCACTTT; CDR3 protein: CASSSDMVSPLHF
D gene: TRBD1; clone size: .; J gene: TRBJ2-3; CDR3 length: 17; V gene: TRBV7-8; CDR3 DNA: TGTGCCAGCAGCTTAGAAACCGGGACAGGGGCCACAGATACGCAGTATTTT; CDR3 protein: CASSLETGTGATDTQYF
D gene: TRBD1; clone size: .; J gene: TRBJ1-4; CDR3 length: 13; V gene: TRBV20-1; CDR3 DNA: TGCAGTGCCCCGACAGGGTTGGGAGAAAAACTGTTTTTT; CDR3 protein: CSAPTGLGEKLFF
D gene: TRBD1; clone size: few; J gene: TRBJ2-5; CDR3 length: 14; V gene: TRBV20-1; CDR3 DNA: TGCAGTGCTTCTTACAGGGGGCTACGGGAGACCCAGTACTTC; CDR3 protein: CSASYRGLRETQYF
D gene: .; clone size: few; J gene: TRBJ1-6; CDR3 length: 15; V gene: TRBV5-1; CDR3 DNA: TGCGCCAGCAGCTCGGGGGAAACAGCAAATTCACCCCTCCACTTT; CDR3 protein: CASSSGETANSPLHF
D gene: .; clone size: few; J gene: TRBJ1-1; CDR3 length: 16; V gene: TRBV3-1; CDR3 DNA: TGTGCCAGCAGCCAAGGAAAAGGGGCCCTGAACACTGAAGCTTTCTTT; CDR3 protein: CASSQGKGALNTEAFF
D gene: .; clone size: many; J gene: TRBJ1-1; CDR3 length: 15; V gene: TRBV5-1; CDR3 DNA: TGCGCCAGCAGCTTGGCCGGGACACCCCTAGTTAATGCTTTCTTT; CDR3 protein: CASSLAGTPLVNAFF
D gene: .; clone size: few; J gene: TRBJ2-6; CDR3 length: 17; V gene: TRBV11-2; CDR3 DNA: TGTGCCAGCAGCTCCCGGGACCTACGCTCTGGGGCCAACGTCCTGACTTTC; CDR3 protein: CASSSRDLRSGANVLTF
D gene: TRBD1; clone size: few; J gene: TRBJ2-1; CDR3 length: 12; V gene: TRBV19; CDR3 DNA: TGTGCCAGTAGTACTCGCGGACAGGGTCGGATTTTC; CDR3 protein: CASSTRGQGRIF
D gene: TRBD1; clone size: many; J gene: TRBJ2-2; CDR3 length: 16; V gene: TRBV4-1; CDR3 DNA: TGCGCCAGCAGCTACCGACAGGGTCAAGGCCTCGGGGAGCTGTTTTTT; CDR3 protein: CASSYRQGQGLGELFF
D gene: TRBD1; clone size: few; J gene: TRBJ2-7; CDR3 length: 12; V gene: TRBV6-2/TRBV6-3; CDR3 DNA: TGTGCCACCATTGGACAGGCCTACGAGCAGTACTTC; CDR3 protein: CATIGQAYEQYF